Listed below are T cell receptor beta chains from one sample, sequenced in a study of shared clonotypes between healthy human individuals. Method: immunoSEQ multiplex PCR; TCRdb's copy keeps in-frame clones and lacks some. The data hold 1,500,000 or so clones, with around 97% observed a single time. The specimen sequenced was naive CD4+ T cells sorted from blood. These receptors all stem from a man aged 25 to 45 in good health. Both conserved end residues are part of each CDR3. D genes are given only for firm matches. Clone size is stated in some rows and not others, as once, few, many or a class when expanded.

j_call	v_call	clone_size	d_call	cdr3_length	cdr3_aa	cdr3_nt
TRBJ1-1	TRBV2	.	TRBD1	13	CASWDRDNTEAFF	TGTGCCAGTTGGGACAGGGATAACACTGAAGCTTTCTTT
TRBJ1-1	TRBV6-1	.	.	15	CASSDGAGASTEAFF	TGTGCCAGCAGTGATGGCGCAGGGGCGAGCACTGAAGCTTTCTTT
TRBJ1-3	TRBV4-3	.	.	13	CASSQDSGNTIYF	TGCGCCAGCAGCCAAGATTCCGGAAACACCATATATTTT
TRBJ2-1	TRBV12-5	.	TRBD2	18	CASGLTRSGGGTYNEQFF	TGTGCTAGTGGTTTGACAAGGTCCGGGGGAGGGACCTACAATGAGCAGTTCTTC
TRBJ1-2	TRBV28	.	.	14	CASHSLSSGGGYTF	TGTGCCAGCCATTCACTCTCGTCGGGCGGGGGCTACACCTTC
TRBJ2-3	TRBV5-1	.	TRBD1	14	CASSLDGQGDTQYF	TGCGCCAGCAGCTTGGATGGACAGGGGGATACGCAGTATTTT
TRBJ2-7	TRBV5-1	.	TRBD1	15	CASSKGQGAPYEQYF	TGCGCCAGCAGCAAGGGACAGGGCGCTCCCTACGAGCAGTACTTC
TRBJ2-6	TRBV9	.	.	15	CASSVVPFGANVLTF	TGTGCCAGCAGCGTAGTCCCTTTTGGGGCCAACGTCCTGACTTTC
TRBJ1-1	TRBV5-1	.	.	16	CASSPGRDRLNTEAFF	TGCGCCAGCAGCCCGGGCAGGGATAGGTTAAACACTGAAGCTTTCTTT
TRBJ2-1	TRBV7-6	.	TRBD2	15	CASSSGTSGNYEQFF	TGTGCCAGCAGCTCCGGGACTAGCGGGAACTATGAGCAGTTCTTC
TRBJ2-7	TRBV5-1	.	.	15	CASSPQRRSSYEQYF	TGCGCCAGCTCCCCCCAAAGGAGGAGCTCCTACGAGCAGTACTTC
TRBJ1-4	TRBV7-2	.	.	14	CASSLAGSDEKLFF	TGTGCCAGCAGCTTAGCGGGGAGTGATGAAAAACTGTTTTTT
TRBJ2-5	TRBV25-1	once	TRBD1	16	CASSAPRQGFIETQYF	TGTGCCAGCAGTGCCCCCAGACAGGGGTTTATCGAGACCCAGTACTTC
TRBJ1-1	TRBV5-1	once	.	14	CASGRNRVGTEAFF	TGCGCCAGCGGAAGGAACAGGGTGGGCACTGAAGCTTTCTTT
TRBJ2-1	TRBV27	.	TRBD2	14	CASSFSGSYNEQFF	TGTGCCAGCAGTTTTAGCGGGAGTTACAATGAGCAGTTCTTC
TRBJ2-3	TRBV7-3	.	.	12	CASGASTDTQYF	TGTGCCAGCGGGGCGAGCACAGATACGCAGTATTTT
TRBJ2-7	TRBV5-1	.	TRBD1	14	CASSQTGQGHEQYF	TGCGCCAGCAGCCAAACCGGACAGGGCCACGAGCAGTACTTC
TRBJ2-2	TRBV11-2	.	TRBD2	14	CASIGLAPRGELFF	TGTGCCAGCATTGGACTAGCGCCCCGCGGGGAGCTGTTTTTT
TRBJ2-1	TRBV28	.	.	14	CASSPPAGFYEQFF	TGTGCCAGCAGTCCACCGGCAGGGTTTTATGAGCAGTTCTTC
TRBJ2-5	TRBV5-1	once	.	14	CASSLDRVSETQYF	TGCGCCAGCAGCTTGGACAGGGTCTCAGAGACCCAGTACTTC
TRBJ2-1	TRBV28	.	.	16	CASSFRGGRPYNEQFF	TGTGCCAGCAGTTTCAGGGGCGGGCGGCCGTACAATGAGCAGTTCTTC
TRBJ2-1	TRBV15	.	.	18	CATSRDPVHTSSYNEQFF	TGTGCCACCAGCAGAGACCCTGTCCACACGAGCTCCTACAATGAGCAGTTCTTC
TRBJ1-5	TRBV7-7	.	.	15	CASSWGTKGGQPQHF	TGTGCTAGCAGCTGGGGGACAAAGGGTGGCCAGCCCCAGCATTTT
TRBJ2-7	TRBV27	.	TRBD1	15	CASSLNRDRAYEQYF	TGTGCCAGCAGTTTGAACCGGGACAGGGCCTACGAGCAGTACTTC
TRBJ2-5	TRBV7-6	.	TRBD2	20	CASSGFPSGGLAGEQETQYF	TGTGCCAGCAGCGGATTCCCTTCCGGGGGACTAGCCGGGGAGCAAGAGACCCAGTACTTC
TRBJ1-5	TRBV10-3	.	.	13	CAISPGINQPQHF	TGTGCCATCAGTCCAGGGATAAATCAGCCCCAGCATTTT
TRBJ2-6	TRBV28	.	.	15	CASGGGFSGANVLTF	TGTGCCAGCGGAGGGGGGTTCTCTGGGGCCAACGTCCTGACTTTC
TRBJ2-7	TRBV25-1	.	TRBD2	13	CASSASGTYEQYF	TGTGCCAGCAGTGCTAGCGGGACCTACGAGCAGTACTTC
TRBJ2-1	TRBV5-4	.	.	12	CASSLRYSEQFF	TGTGCCAGCAGCTTGCGCTACAGCGAGCAGTTCTTC
TRBJ2-3	TRBV27	.	.	15	CASSFRDGGTDTQYF	TGTGCCAGCAGTTTCCGAGACGGGGGAACAGATACGCAGTATTTT
TRBJ2-2	TRBV27	.	.	16	CASSLRPPRDTGELFF	TGTGCCAGCAGTTTACGCCCCCCACGGGACACCGGGGAGCTGTTTTTT
TRBJ2-3	TRBV5-4	.	TRBD1	15	CASSLGGASTDTQYF	TGTGCCAGCAGCTTAGGGGGCGCCAGCACAGATACGCAGTATTTT
TRBJ2-3	TRBV5-1	.	.	15	CASSAQATSTDTQYF	TGCGCCAGCAGCGCACAGGCTACTAGCACAGATACGCAGTATTTT
TRBJ1-4	TRBV10-1	.	.	15	CASSEGTLDNEKLFF	TGCGCCAGCAGTGAAGGGACATTGGATAATGAAAAACTGTTTTTT
TRBJ2-7	TRBV19	.	.	15	CASSSPSYHSYEQYF	TGTGCCAGTAGTTCCCCTTCCTACCACTCCTACGAGCAGTACTTC
TRBJ2-3	TRBV9	.	TRBD2	17	CASSVGGSGMGTDTQYF	TGTGCCAGCAGCGTAGGGGGGAGCGGGATGGGCACAGATACGCAGTATTTT
TRBJ1-3	TRBV18	.	.	16	CASSQRLDGSGNTIYF	TGTGCCAGCTCACAGAGACTCGACGGCTCTGGAAACACCATATATTTT
TRBJ2-1	TRBV11-2	.	TRBD2	15	CASTVGLDSYNEQFF	TGTGCCAGCACCGTGGGACTAGACTCCTACAATGAGCAGTTCTTC
TRBJ2-1	TRBV5-1	.	TRBD2	15	CASSTGGTSGNEQFF	TGCGCCAGCAGCACCGGAGGGACTAGCGGTAATGAGCAGTTCTTC
TRBJ1-2	TRBV28	.	.	15	CASSSAGDSRYGYTF	TGTGCCAGCAGCTCGGCAGGGGACTCGCGGTATGGCTACACCTTC
TRBJ2-1	TRBV6-1	.	.	13	CATRDTFYNEQFF	TGTGCCACCCGGGACACTTTCTACAATGAGCAGTTCTTC
TRBJ2-1	TRBV7-9	.	.	15	CASSHPGKSHNEQFF	TGTGCCAGCAGTCATCCGGGAAAGTCTCACAATGAGCAGTTCTTC
TRBJ1-1	TRBV14	.	.	13	CASSYDRNTEAFF	TGTGCCAGCAGCTACGATCGGAACACTGAAGCTTTCTTT
TRBJ2-1	TRBV4-1	once	TRBD1	16	CASSRLGQGAGNEQFF	TGCGCCAGCAGCCGCTTGGGACAGGGGGCCGGCAATGAGCAGTTCTTC
TRBJ2-7	TRBV28	.	.	11	CASSLGSEQYF	TGTGCCAGCAGTTTAGGGAGCGAGCAGTACTTC
TRBJ2-1	TRBV10-3	.	TRBD1	16	CAISGITGTGVGEQFF	TGTGCCATCAGTGGAATTACCGGGACAGGGGTTGGTGAGCAGTTCTTC
TRBJ1-1	TRBV5-6	.	TRBD1	16	CASAGQGDVVNTEAFF	TGTGCCAGCGCGGGACAGGGGGATGTGGTGAACACTGAAGCTTTCTTT
TRBJ2-7	TRBV6-1	.	TRBD1	14	CAILFGTGFREQYF	TGTGCCATTTTATTTGGGACAGGGTTTAGGGAGCAGTACTTC
TRBJ1-2	TRBV6-1	once	.	12	CASTQGVYGYTF	TGTGCCAGCACTCAGGGAGTCTATGGCTACACCTTC
TRBJ1-1	TRBV18	.	.	16	CASSPVGPTVNTEAFF	TGTGCCAGCTCACCCGTGGGGCCGACAGTGAACACTGAAGCTTTCTTT
TRBJ1-5	TRBV30	once	.	11	CAWKRHQPQHF	TGTGCCTGGAAGAGGCATCAGCCCCAGCATTTT
TRBJ1-2	TRBV9	.	.	14	CASSVAQAGGGYTF	TGTGCCAGCAGCGTAGCTCAGGCAGGAGGTGGCTACACCTTC
TRBJ2-1	TRBV18	.	TRBD1	15	CASSSWTGLEDEQFF	TGTGCCAGCTCATCCTGGACAGGGTTAGAAGATGAGCAGTTCTTC
TRBJ2-3	TRBV7-7	.	TRBD2	14	CASSRLAGGDTQYF	TGTGCTAGCAGCAGACTAGCGGGAGGAGATACGCAGTATTTT
TRBJ2-3	TRBV11-2	.	.	12	CASSARPDTQYF	TGTGCCAGCAGCGCCAGACCAGATACGCAGTATTTT
TRBJ2-5	TRBV19	.	TRBD1	15	CASSAQGTGRETQYF	TGTGCCAGTAGTGCCCAAGGGACAGGACGGGAGACCCAGTACTTC